Listed here are 8 T cell receptor beta chains from one sample, sequenced in a study of CD8+CD57+ T cells in acquired aplastic anemia. Profiling that covered TCR beta VDJ and CDR3 relied on genomic DNA as its template. TCRdb re-derived calls from the reads in MiXCR, one entry per CDR3 protein. This table has some 160,000 distinct CDR3 sequences, around 48% appearing once. In patients chosen for sequencing, flow cytometry had shown CD8+CD57+ cell expansion. The source material was sorted CD4+, CD8+, or CD8+CD57+ T cells (not recorded which) from PBMCs. The receptors were gathered from a human donor with aplastic anemia.

About this clonotype: The germline gene is not matched at one end of the junction; a read error may be the cause. This chain links TRBV18 with TRBJ1-1; the D is unclear. This CDR3 has 13 amino acids. Germline-derived CDR1 and CDR2 are KGHSH and LQKENI. The CDR3 DNA reads TGTGCCTGCTCAACATCTACGAGCACTGAAGCTTTCTTT. Its translation is CACSTSTSTEAFF.

On this clonotype: A read error may explain this, as a much larger clone is one base away. V is TRBV7-2 and J is TRBJ1-3; 9 bases match TRBD1. CDR1 is SGHTA and CDR2 is FQGNSA in the germline V gene. V shed 3 bases and J 6 bases; nucleotides not matched to a gene: 6. The CDR3 covers 15 residues. Written as DNA, the CDR3 is TGTGCCAGCAGCTTCCTCCGGACAGGGGAAAACACCATATATTTT. It translates to CASSFLRTGENTIYF.

This clonotype was counted a single time. This may arise from a read error, as a much more abundant clone is one base away. The rearrangement uses TRBV12-3 or TRBV12-4 and TRBJ1-5; D gene uncertain. The CDR3 loop spans 14 amino acids. This chain's CDR3 is CASSVHRGYQPKHF. DNA for the CDR3: TGTGCCAGCAGTGTACACCGAGGTTATCAGCCCAAGCATTTT.

Remarks on this clonotype: A read error is possible here, since a much larger clone lies one base away. The chain is built from TRBV6-1 and TRBJ2-5; possibly TRBD2 for D (5 bases). Germline assignment: CDR1 MNHNS and CDR2 SASEGT. The CDR3 spans 15 residues. The CDR3 nucleotides are TGTGCCAGCGGTGAACCGGGGTCGTACCAAGAGACCCAGTACTTC. Protein: CASGEPGSYQETQYF.

This clonotype has a single count. The chain carries TRBV20-1 and TRBJ2-5; D possibly matches TRBD1 or TRBD2 (6 bases each). This CDR3 comprises 13 residues. From germline, CDR1 is DFQATT and CDR2 SNEGSKA (reference sequence). Between the trimmed V and J ends, which lost 3 bases and 1 base, there was a span of 9 bases. The CDR3 loop reads CSASWGAQETQYF. CDR3 nucleotides: TGCAGTGCTAGTTGGGGGGCCCAAGAGACCCAGTACTTC.

In its sample, this clonotype was seen a few times. The chain joins TRBV6-1 to TRBJ1-3; D is ambiguous. CDR1 and CDR2 (germline): MNHNS, SASEGT. V lost 7 bases, J lost 3 bases, and 7 bases lay in between. The CDR3 runs 12 residues. The CDR3 DNA is TGTGCCAGCACACTGGTTGGAAACACCATATATTTT. Amino acids: CASTLVGNTIYF.

This CDR3 is CASSHAYRQETQYF. CDR3 sequence (DNA): TGTGCCAGCAGCCACGCCTACAGGCAAGAGACCCAGTACTTC. J is TRBJ2-5 and V is TRBV7-8; D possibly corresponds to TRBD1 (5 bases). The CDR3 is made up of 14 amino acids. The V and J ends lost 5 bases and 2 bases respectively, with 12 bases between them. The V gene's germline CDR1 is SGHVS and CDR2 FQNEAQ.

This clonotype was observed a few times. The chain recombines TRBV10-2 with TRBJ2-1; D ambiguous. The germline V gene has CDR1 WSHSY and CDR2 SAAADI. This CDR3 comprises 12 residues. V lost 7 bases, J lost 5 bases, and 9 bases lay in between. The CDR3 sequence is CASTELNNEQFF. The CDR3 DNA is TGCGCCAGCACGGAACTTAACAATGAGCAGTTCTTC.